The 32 T cell receptor beta chains listed next were all sequenced from one sample in a study of cytotoxic CD8 clonotypes in ibrutinib-treated CLL. Repertoires were generated with immunoSEQ multiplex PCR, while TCRdb's copy carries only in-frame clones and drops some. Counted here are approximately 280,000 clones, more than 70% occurring once; the ten biggest clones make up roughly 5.7%. The sequenced sample was PBMCs, obtained at disease progression, from a patient treated with ibrutinib. The receptors here all came from a human donor with chronic lymphocytic leukemia.

J is TRBJ2-5 and V is TRBV9; 8 bases align to TRBD2. With V trimmed by 0 bases and J by 5 bases, 9 bases remained unmatched. The CDR3 runs to 16 residues. The germline V gene encodes CDR1 SGDLS and CDR2 YYNGEE. The CDR3: CASSVDREGIRETQYF. The CDR3 DNA is TGTGCCAGCAGCGTAGATCGGGAGGGGATCCGGGAGACCCAGTACTTC.

This clone was seen just once. This chain uses TRBV27 with TRBJ2-7, with 9 bases fitting TRBD1. Germline V gene lookup returns CDR1 MNHEY and CDR2 SMNVEV (reference sequence). CDR3 length: 14 residues. Trimming took 5 bases from V and 6 from J; bases not matched to a gene: 8. CDR3 sequence reads: CASSPSTGGIEQYF. The CDR3 bases are TGTGCCAGCAGTCCTTCGACAGGGGGTATCGAGCAGTACTTC.

The genes are TRBV18 and TRBJ2-7; a possible D gene is TRBD2 (7 bases). Germline-derived CDR1 and CDR2 are KGHSH and LQKENI. There are 14 residues in the CDR3. Trimming removed 5 bases from V and 0 bases from J, with 11 bases in between. CDR3 sequence: CASSRGEGSYEQYF. CDR3 DNA: TGTGCCAGCTCAAGGGGGGAGGGCTCCTACGAGCAGTACTTC. Drawing the rest from reference TRBV18 and TRBJ2-7, the complete variable domain is NAGVMQNPRHLVRRRGQEARLRCSPMKGHSHVYWYRQLPEEGLKFMVYLQKENIIDESGMPKERFSAEFPKEGPSILRIQQVVRGDSAAYFCASSRGEGSYEQYFGPGTRLTVT.

The rearrangement joins TRBV15 to TRBJ1-5; no definite D call. V was pared by 1 base and J by 0 bases, with 10 bases between. CDR3 size: 16 residues. CDR1 and CDR2 (germline): LNHNV, YYDKDF (reference sequence). The CDR3, as DNA: TGTGCCACCAGCAGAGTCCAGGAATATAGCAATCAGCCCCAGCATTTT. Amino acids: CATSRVQEYSNQPQHF.

The chain recombines TRBV30 with TRBJ2-5, with 7 nucleotides matching TRBD2. Germline-derived CDR1 and CDR2 are GTSNPN and SVGIG (reference sequence). The CDR3 is 14 amino acids. Trimming at V came to 8 bases and at J to 4 bases, leaving 13 bases not matched to a gene. The CDR3 bases are TGTGCCATACCGGGGGGACTTCCACGAGAGACCCAGTACTTC. It is translated as CAIPGGLPRETQYF.

The chain has TRBV7-8 and TRBJ2-1; D unclear. CDR3 length: 15 residues. V was shortened by 4 bases and J by 0 bases, with 10 bases between the two germline ends. Germline lookup yields CDR1 SGHVS and CDR2 FQNEAQ. The DNA of the CDR3 is TGTGCCAGCAGCTCTTACTGGAGCTCCTACAATGAGCAGTTCTTC. Translating gives CASSSYWSSYNEQFF.

This clone showed up just a few times. The chain uses TRBV9 and TRBJ2-1, with D perhaps assigned TRBD1 or TRBD2 (6 bases each). V was trimmed by 1 base and J by 7 bases, leaving 12 bases between them. Germline-derived CDR1 and CDR2 are SGDLS and YYNGEE. The CDR3 covers 14 residues. The CDR3 sequence is CASSVWGAVNEQFF. The CDR3 DNA follows: TGTGCCAGCAGCGTATGGGGGGCTGTGAATGAGCAGTTCTTC.

The V call is TRBV4-1, the J call TRBJ1-1; 7 bases map to TRBD1. There are 14 residues in the CDR3. Per germline, CDR1 MGHRA and CDR2 YSYEKL. V was pared by 5 bases and J by 2 bases, with 5 bases of the junction left unmatched. The CDR3 region has the DNA TGCGCCAGCAGCAGACACAGGGGCAACACTGAAGCTTTCTTT. Protein sequence: CASSRHRGNTEAFF.

The rearrangement uses TRBV9 and TRBJ2-5; no clear D. The germline V gene has CDR1 SGDLS and CDR2 YYNGEE. The V end was cut by 0 bases, the J end by 0 bases, with 9 bases between. The CDR3 runs to 15 residues. CDR3 loop: CASSVAYGYQETQYF. The CDR3 coding sequence is TGTGCCAGCAGCGTAGCTTATGGATACCAAGAGACCCAGTACTTC. Filled out from reference TRBV9 and TRBJ2-5, the complete variable domain reads DSGVTQTPKHLITATGQRVTLRCSPRSGDLSVYWYQQSLDQGLQFLIQYYNGEERAKGNILERFSAQQFPDLHSELNLSSLELGDSALYFCASSVAYGYQETQYFGPGTRLLVL.

For the CDR3, the DNA is TGTGCCAGCAGCTCGACAGGGGACACTGAAGCTTTCTTT. As protein: CASSSTGDTEAFF. The chain carries TRBV5-6 and TRBJ1-1; TRBD1 matches 8 bases. The CDR3 extends over 13 amino acids. The J segment lost 3 bases and the V segment lost 3 bases, leaving 1 base of the junction unmatched. Germline CDR1 SGHDT, CDR2 YYEEEE.

This rearrangement joins TRBV6-1 to TRBJ2-3; TRBD2 matches at 8 bases. After removal of 6 bases from V and 2 bases from J, the junction contained 7 bases not matched to a gene. This CDR3 region has 15 residues. CDR1 and CDR2 from the germline V gene are MNHNS and SASEGT. The CDR3 sequence: CASRIGGGPTDTQYF. The CDR3 DNA reads TGTGCCAGCAGGATTGGCGGGGGGCCCACAGATACGCAGTATTTT.

The chain joins TRBV9 to TRBJ2-1, with 9 bases aligning to TRBD1. CDR3 length equals 17 residues. Germline V gene data show CDR1 as SGDLS and CDR2 as YYNGEE. With V trimmed by 7 bases and J by 1 base, 12 bases remained unmatched. As DNA, the CDR3 is TGTGCCAGCCTACAGGGGGCTGCGCGGTCTTCCTACAATGAGCAGTTCTTC. It specifies CASLQGAARSSYNEQFF.

The rearrangement links TRBV5-4 to TRBJ1-1; 7 nucleotides align to TRBD1. In germline, CDR1 is SGHNT, CDR2 YYREEE (reference sequence). CDR3 length: 14 amino acids. With 4 bases clipped from V and 6 bases from J, the junction kept 9 bases outside the gene matches. The CDR3 DNA sequence: TGTGCCAGCAGCGGACCCAGGGGGGACGCTGAAGCTTTCTTT. This sequence encodes CASSGPRGDAEAFF. Complete variable domain (other parts from reference TRBV5-4 and TRBJ1-1): ETGVTQSPTHLIKTRGQQVTLRCSSQSGHNTVSWYQQALGQGPQFIFQYYREEENGRGNFPPRFSGLQFPNYSSELNVNALELDDSALYLCASSGPRGDAEAFFGQGTRLTVV.

In this sample, this clone turned up a few times. J is TRBJ2-7 and V is TRBV19; unclear D gene. The CDR3 sequence is 15 residues long. CDR1 is LNHDA and CDR2 is SQIVND in the germline V gene (reference sequence). The germline V and J ends were trimmed by 2 bases and 0 bases, with 11 bases remaining between them. The CDR3 loop reads CASSIMIGDSYEQYF. CDR3 DNA: TGTGCCAGTAGTATAATGATAGGCGACTCCTACGAGCAGTACTTC.

The rearrangement links TRBV12-5 to TRBJ2-3, with TRBD2 identical over 11 bases. Germline assignment: CDR1 LGHNT and CDR2 FRNRAP. V lost 7 bases to trimming and J lost 4 bases; unmatched junction nucleotides: 10. CDR3 length: 16 amino acids. The CDR3 DNA reads as TGTGCTAGTGCCCCCGGGCTAGCGGGAGGATCAGATACGCAGTATTTT. Protein product: CASAPGLAGGSDTQYF. Full variable domain (rest looked up from reference TRBV12-5 and TRBJ2-3): DARVTQTPRHKVTEMGQEVTMRCQPILGHNTVFWYRQTMMQGLELLAYFRNRAPLDDSGMPKDRFSAEMPDATLATLKIQPSEPRDSAVYFCASAPGLAGGSDTQYFGPGTRLTVL.

This clone was seen at least ten times. V is TRBV19 and J is TRBJ1-1; TRBD1 might be the D (5 bases). This CDR3 region has 16 residues. Germline V CDR1 and CDR2: LNHDA, SQIVND (reference sequence). Between the trimmed V and J ends, which lost 3 bases and 1 base, there was a span of 15 bases. The CDR3 region is CASSIGFQGPNTEAFF. The CDR3 nucleotides read TGTGCCAGTAGTATCGGGTTTCAGGGACCGAACACTGAAGCTTTCTTT.

The V call is TRBV9, the J call TRBJ1-2; TRBD1 agrees at 9 bases. The CDR3 runs 14 residues. V trimming: 4 bases; J trimming: 4 bases; junction bases outside the gene matches: 5. Germline V gene data show CDR1 as SGDLS and CDR2 as YYNGEE. CDR3 loop: CASSPRGQGYGYTF. The DNA for the CDR3 is TGTGCCAGCAGCCCCAGGGGACAGGGCTATGGCTACACCTTC.

The chain uses TRBV7-8 and TRBJ2-7; TRBD1 matches 9 bases. After removal of 4 bases from V and 5 bases from J, the junction contained 6 bases not matched to a gene. The germline gives CDR1 SGHVS, CDR2 FQNEAQ. This CDR3 has 14 residues. DNA of the CDR3: TGTGCCAGCAGCTCCGGGACAGGGTCAAACGAGCAGTACTTC. Encoded protein: CASSSGTGSNEQYF.

CDR3 sequence (DNA): TGTGCCAGCTCAACGGGACAGGGGAATTTCGACGAGCAGTACTTC. Its protein is CASSTGQGNFDEQYF. The chain employs TRBV18 and TRBJ2-7, with 10 positions matching TRBD1. V gave up 5 bases and J gave up 5 bases; unmatched junction bases: 9. Germline V gene lookup returns CDR1 KGHSH and CDR2 LQKENI. This CDR3 has 15 residues.

The chain joins TRBV28 to TRBJ2-4, with 9 bases that match TRBD1. The CDR3 runs to 15 residues. In germline, CDR1 is MDHEN, CDR2 SYDVKM. With V trimmed by 6 bases and J by 3 bases, 6 bases remained unmatched. CDR3 residues: CASRRQGGHKNIQYF. In DNA, the CDR3 is TGTGCCAGCAGGAGACAGGGGGGGCACAAAAACATTCAGTACTTC. The variable domain in full, completed from reference TRBV28 and TRBJ2-4, reads DVKVTQSSRYLVKRTGEKVFLECVQDMDHENMFWYRQDPGLGLRLIYFSYDVKMKEKGDIPEGYSVSREKKERFSLILESASTNQTSMYLCASRRQGGHKNIQYFGAGTRLSVL.

J is TRBJ2-3 and V is TRBV7-6, with a weak D call TRBD2 (5 bases). Germline V lookup: CDR1 SGHVS, CDR2 FNYEAQ. This CDR3 is 15 amino acids long. The V end lost 1 base, the J end lost 1 base, and 9 bases lay between the germline ends. The chain's CDR3 is CASSLGWRGTDTQYF. The CDR3 bases are TGTGCCAGCAGCTTAGGGTGGCGGGGCACAGATACGCAGTATTTT.

The rearrangement links TRBV6-6 to TRBJ2-7; 8 nucleotides match TRBD1. Germline V CDR1 and CDR2: MNHNY, SVGAGI (reference sequence). This CDR3 has 16 amino acids. Trimming removed 0 bases from V and 0 bases from J; junction bases left unmatched: 4. CDR3: CASSYSRQGISYEQYF. CDR3 DNA: TGTGCCAGCAGTTACTCTAGACAGGGGATCTCCTACGAGCAGTACTTC.

This clone was seen only a few times. The rearrangement uses TRBV14 and TRBJ1-2, with D possibly matching TRBD1 (6 bases). Trimming took off 4 bases at V and 4 bases at J, with 7 bases between the two ends. CDR3 length: 12 residues. Germline CDR1 SGHDN, CDR2 FVKESK. The CDR3 nucleotides read TGTGCCAGCAGCCCACAGGGCTATGGCTACACCTTC. Protein sequence: CASSPQGYGYTF.

The J gene is TRBJ2-1, the V gene TRBV29-1, with unresolved D. Trimming stripped 7 bases from V and 4 bases from J, with 11 bases between. The CDR3 is made up of 12 amino acids. Germline CDR1 SQVTM, CDR2 ANQGSEA. The CDR3 DNA is TGCAGCGGAGAGTGGATATACAATGAGCAGTTCTTC. Translated: CSGEWIYNEQFF.

The chain employs TRBV18 and TRBJ2-7; 7 nucleotides align to TRBD1. Germline loops: CDR1 KGHSH, CDR2 LQKENI. This CDR3 comprises 13 residues. Losses at the gene ends were 3 bases for V and 5 bases for J; bases not matched to a gene: 4. The CDR3: CASSPGQPDEQYF. CDR3 sequence (DNA): TGTGCCAGCTCACCGGGACAGCCTGACGAGCAGTACTTC.

This clone has just a few counts. J is TRBJ2-7 and V is TRBV18; 7 bases are shared with TRBD1. The CDR3 covers 15 residues. Germline assignment: CDR1 KGHSH and CDR2 LQKENI. Trimming cost V 1 base and J 2 bases; bases outside gene matches: 5. The CDR3 loop is CASSPRTGWTYEQYF. The CDR3, as DNA: TGTGCCAGCTCACCACGGACAGGATGGACCTACGAGCAGTACTTC.

This clone was detected only once. V usage is TRBV25-1 and J usage is TRBJ2-3; D ambiguous. From germline, CDR1 is MGHDK and CDR2 SYGVNS. Trimming took off 5 bases at V and 0 bases at J, with 15 bases between the two ends. The CDR3 covers 16 residues. For the CDR3, the DNA is TGTGCCAGCAGTCCCCCCTACTCAACTAGCACAGATACGCAGTATTTT. Its protein is CASSPPYSTSTDTQYF.

On this clone: This same CDR3 is encoded by further DNA sequences in the sample. This chain uses TRBV5-1 with TRBJ1-1; D unresolved. V was clipped by 1 base and J by 0 bases, with 1 base between them. This CDR3 comprises 12 residues. Looked up from germline, CDR1 is SGHRS and CDR2 is YFSETQ. The CDR3 loop reads CASSLLNTEAFF. The CDR3 coding sequence is TGCGCCAGCAGCTTGTTGAACACTGAAGCTTTCTTT.

The chain employs TRBV4-1 and TRBJ2-4, with D tentatively TRBD1 (6 bases). The CDR3 spans 17 residues. V was trimmed by 0 bases and J by 0 bases, leaving 12 bases between them. In germline, CDR1 is MGHRA, CDR2 YSYEKL. In DNA form, the CDR3 reads TGCGCCAGCAGCCAAGAAGACAGGCTGGTAGCCAAAAACATTCAGTACTTC. It specifies CASSQEDRLVAKNIQYF.

This clone came up once. The rearrangement links TRBV6-6 to TRBJ2-7; D is possibly TRBD1 (5 bases). Looked up from germline, CDR1 is MNHNY and CDR2 is SVGAGI (reference sequence). The V and J ends lost 5 bases and 7 bases respectively, with 15 bases between them. The CDR3 runs 13 residues. The CDR3 DNA follows: TGTGCCAGCAGTGGATACCGAAACAGGGAGCAGTACTTC. This sequence encodes CASSGYRNREQYF.

This clone was seen a few times. This chain uses TRBV5-1 with TRBJ2-2; D may be TRBD2 (5 bases). V shed 4 bases and J shed 5 bases, with 12 bases lying between them. From germline, CDR1 is SGHRS and CDR2 YFSETQ. The CDR3 sequence is 14 residues long. CDR3 coding DNA: TGCGCCAGCAGCCAAGACCCGGGGACCGGGGAGCTGTTTTTT. Translation: CASSQDPGTGELFF.

The chain couples TRBV7-2 to TRBJ2-7, with D possibly being TRBD2 (5 bases). Germline CDR1 and CDR2: SGHTA and FQGNSA. This CDR3 comprises 14 residues. Deletions cut 3 bases from V and 2 bases from J, with 11 bases between. This CDR3 is CASSLESGTYEQYF. CDR3 DNA: TGTGCCAGCAGCTTGGAAAGCGGTACCTACGAGCAGTACTTC. The full variable domain, in which reference TRBV7-2 and TRBJ2-7 provide the parts outside the CDR3, is GAGVSQSPSNKVTEKGKDVELRCDPISGHTALYWYRQSLGQGLEFLIYFQGNSAPDKSGLPSDRFSAERTGGSVSTLTIQRTQQEDSAVYLCASSLESGTYEQYFGPGTRLTVT.